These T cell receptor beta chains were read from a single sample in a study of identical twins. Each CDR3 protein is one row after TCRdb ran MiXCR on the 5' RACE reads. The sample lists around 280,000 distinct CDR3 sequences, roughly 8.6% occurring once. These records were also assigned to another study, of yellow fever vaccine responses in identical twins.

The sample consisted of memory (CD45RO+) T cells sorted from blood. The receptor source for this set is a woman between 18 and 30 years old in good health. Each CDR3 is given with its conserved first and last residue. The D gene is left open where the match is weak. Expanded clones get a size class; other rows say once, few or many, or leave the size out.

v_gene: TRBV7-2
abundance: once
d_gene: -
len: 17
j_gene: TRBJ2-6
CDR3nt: TGTGCCAGCAGCCACGGGACGGGGAGCTCTGGGGCCAACGTCCTGACTTTC
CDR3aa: CASSHGTGSSGANVLTF

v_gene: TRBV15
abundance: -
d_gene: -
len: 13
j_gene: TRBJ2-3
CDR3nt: TGTGCCACCACCCCTCGGGGCACAGATACGCAGTATTTT
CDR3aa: CATTPRGTDTQYF

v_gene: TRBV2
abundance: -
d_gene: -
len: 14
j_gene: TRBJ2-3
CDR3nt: TGTGCCAGCAGTGCCGGGGTGTTCGCAGATACGCAGTATTTT
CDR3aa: CASSAGVFADTQYF

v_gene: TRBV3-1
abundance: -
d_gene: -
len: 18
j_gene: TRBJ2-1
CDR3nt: TGTGCCAGCAGCGGGGGGCGGCCTGGGAGAGGCTCCTACAATGAACAGTTCTTC
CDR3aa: CASSGGRPGRGSYNEQFF

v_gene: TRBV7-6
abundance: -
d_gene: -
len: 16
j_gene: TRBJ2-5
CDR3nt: TGTGCCAGCAGCTTATTGGGACAACGGTACCAAGAGACCCAGTACTTC
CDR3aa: CASSLLGQRYQETQYF

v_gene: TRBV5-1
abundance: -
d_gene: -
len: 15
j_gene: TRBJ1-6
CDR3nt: TGCGCCAGCAGCTTGGCCGGGACCGGGGATTCACCCCTCCACTTT
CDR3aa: CASSLAGTGDSPLHF

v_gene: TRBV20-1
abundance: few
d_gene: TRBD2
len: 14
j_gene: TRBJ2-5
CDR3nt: TGCAGTGCTACCTCCGGGGGGGCGGAAGAGACCCAGTACTTC
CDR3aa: CSATSGGAEETQYF

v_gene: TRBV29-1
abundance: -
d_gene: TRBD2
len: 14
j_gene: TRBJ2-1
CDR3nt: TGCAGCACAAGGACTAGCGGGAGGTACAATGAGCAGTTCTTC
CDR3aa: CSTRTSGRYNEQFF

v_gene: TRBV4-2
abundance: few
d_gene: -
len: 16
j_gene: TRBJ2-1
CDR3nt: TGTGCCAGCAGCCAAACGTACGGGAGTTCCTACAATGAGCAGTTCTTC
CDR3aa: CASSQTYGSSYNEQFF

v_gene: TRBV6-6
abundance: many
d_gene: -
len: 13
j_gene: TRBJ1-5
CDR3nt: TGTGCCAGCAGCGATGTTCAGGGCCAGCCCCAGCATTTT
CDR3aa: CASSDVQGQPQHF

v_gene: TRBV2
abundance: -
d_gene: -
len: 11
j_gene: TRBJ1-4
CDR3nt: TGTGCCAGCAGTGAAAGGCGTGGACTGTTTTTT
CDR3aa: CASSERRGLFF

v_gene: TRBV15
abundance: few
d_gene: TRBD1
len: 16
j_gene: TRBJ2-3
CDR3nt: TGTGCCACCAGTACCGGGACAGGAGCTTTCACAGATACGCAGTATTTT
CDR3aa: CATSTGTGAFTDTQYF

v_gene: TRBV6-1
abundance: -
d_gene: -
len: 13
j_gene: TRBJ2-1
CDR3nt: TGTGCCAGCACCCTGGACAGCCCCAATGAGCAGTTCTTC
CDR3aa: CASTLDSPNEQFF

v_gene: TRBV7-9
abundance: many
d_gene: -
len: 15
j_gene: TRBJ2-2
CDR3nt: TGTGCCAGCAGCTTAGATGGGACCCAAACCGGGGAGCTGTTTTTT
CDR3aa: CASSLDGTQTGELFF

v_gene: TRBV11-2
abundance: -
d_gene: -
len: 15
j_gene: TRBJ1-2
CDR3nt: TGTGCCAGCAGCTTAGGGGAGGGGGGTCGGTATGGCTACACCTTC
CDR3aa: CASSLGEGGRYGYTF

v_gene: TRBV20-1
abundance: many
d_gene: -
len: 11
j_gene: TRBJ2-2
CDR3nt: TGCAGTGCTAGGAGGGCCGGGGAGCTGTTTTTT
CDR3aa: CSARRAGELFF

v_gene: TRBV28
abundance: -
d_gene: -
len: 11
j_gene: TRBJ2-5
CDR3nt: TGTGCCAGCAAGGGGGTGGTGACCCAGTACTTC
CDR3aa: CASKGVVTQYF

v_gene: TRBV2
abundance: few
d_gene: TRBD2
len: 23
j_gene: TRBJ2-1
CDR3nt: TGTGCCAGCAGTGAGGGGGCGCCCTGGACCAATCTAGCGGGAGGCCCCTCAGGCAATGAGCAGTTCTTC
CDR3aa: CASSEGAPWTNLAGGPSGNEQFF

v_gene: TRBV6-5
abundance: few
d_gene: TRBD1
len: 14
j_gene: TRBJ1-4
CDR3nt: TGTGCCAGCAGTACTGGACAGGGTGGCGAAAAACTGTTTTTT
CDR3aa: CASSTGQGGEKLFF

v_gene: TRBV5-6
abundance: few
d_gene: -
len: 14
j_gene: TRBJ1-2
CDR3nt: TGTGCCAGCAGAGGACGCGGGGGCCTCTTTGGCTACACCTTC
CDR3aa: CASRGRGGLFGYTF